The 18 T cell receptor beta chains below were found in one sample sequenced in a study of T-cell memory formation after mild COVID-19. TCRdb reprocessed the 5' RACE reads via MiXCR and lists one record per CDR3 protein. The top ten clones hold roughly a fifth of a sample with a few hundred thousand distinct CDR3 sequences, over 15% of them seen once. The specimen sequenced was PBMCs or a T cell subset sorted from them (not recorded which). The receptors were gathered from a man aged 18-30 years who had mild COVID-19 (a few samples of this study predate the infection). Cell type and time point are not known.

This rearrangement joins TRBV6-5 to TRBJ2-3, with 12 bases aligning to TRBD2. The CDR3 extends over 14 amino acids. V lost 2 bases and J lost 13; bases outside the gene matches: 7. Germline V gene data show CDR1 as MNHEY and CDR2 as SVGAGI. The DNA of the CDR3 is TGTGCCAGCAGTTACGGACTAGCGGGGCCCCGGAAGTATTTT. Amino acid sequence: CASSYGLAGPRKYF.

This clonotype was picked up many times. This rearrangement joins TRBV4-2 to TRBJ1-5; a weak D match, TRBD1 (6 bases). Germline V gene lookup returns CDR1 LGHNA and CDR2 YNFKEQ. This CDR3 spans 15 amino acids. The V end was cut by 2 bases, the J end by 7 bases, with 15 bases between. The CDR3 region is CASSQRGQGGQPQHF. The CDR3 region has the DNA TGTGCCAGCAGCCAACGGGGACAAGGGGGGCAGCCCCAGCATTTT.

This clonotype was counted between two and nine times. The J gene is TRBJ1-1, the V gene TRBV5-1; D not resolved. V dropped 4 bases and J dropped 0 bases, with 7 bases sitting between them. The V gene's germline CDR1 is SGHRS and CDR2 YFSETQ. The CDR3 is made up of 13 amino acids. CDR3 bases: TGCGCCAGCAGCGTGAGGGTGAACACTGAAGCTTTCTTT. As protein: CASSVRVNTEAFF. Drawing the rest from reference TRBV5-1 and TRBJ1-1, the complete variable domain is KAGVTQTPRYLIKTRGQQVTLSCSPISGHRSVSWYQQTPGQGLQFLFEYFSETQRNKGNFPGRFSGRQFSNSRSEMNVSTLELGDSALYLCASSVRVNTEAFFGQGTRLTVV.

The rearrangement links TRBV20-1 to TRBJ2-3, with 9 bases matching TRBD2. The CDR3 sequence is 15 residues long. Germline V gene data show CDR1 as DFQATT and CDR2 as SNEGSKA (reference sequence). V lost 6 bases to trimming and J lost 6 bases; unmatched junction nucleotides: 13. The CDR3 DNA sequence: TGCAGTGCCCCCCCCGCGGGGGGGCCGGGTGATACGCAGTATTTT. It is translated as CSAPPAGGPGDTQYF.

This rearrangement joins TRBV7-9 to TRBJ1-6; D not certain. Trimming stripped 1 base from V and 4 bases from J, with 2 bases between. This CDR3 comprises 13 residues. CDR1 is SEHNR, CDR2 FQNEAQ, per germline (reference sequence). CDR3: CASSLDYNSPLHF. The CDR3 DNA reads TGTGCCAGCAGCTTAGATTATAATTCACCCCTCCACTTT. Full variable domain (outside the CDR3, taken from reference TRBV7-9 and TRBJ1-6): DTGVSQNPRHKITKRGQNVTFRCDPISEHNRLYWYRQTLGQGPEFLTYFQNEAQLEKSRLLSDRFSAERPKGSFSTLEIQRTEQGDSAMYLCASSLDYNSPLHFGNGTRLTVT.

The chain is built from TRBV6-2 or TRBV6-3 and TRBJ1-5; no clear D gene. CDR1 MNHEY and CDR2 SVGEGT come from the germline V gene. The CDR3 has 14 residues. The V end was cut by 2 bases, the J end by 4 bases, with 9 bases between. The DNA for the CDR3 is TGTGCCAGCAGTTACGGGCAGGAGAATCAGCCCCAGCATTTT. Amino acid sequence: CASSYGQENQPQHF.

V is TRBV5-1 and J is TRBJ2-1; 8 nucleotides line up with TRBD2. The CDR3 runs 17 residues. In germline, CDR1 is SGHRS, CDR2 YFSETQ. With 1 base clipped from V and 1 base from J, the junction kept 7 bases outside the gene matches. CDR3 nucleotides: TGCGCCAGCAGCTTGTTGGGCGCGGGGGGATCCTACAATGAGCAGTTCTTC. It encodes CASSLLGAGGSYNEQFF.

V is TRBV27 and J is TRBJ1-5; tentatively, D is TRBD1 (5 bases). Trimming took off 2 bases at V and 4 bases at J, with 12 bases between the two ends. The CDR3 spans 15 residues. Germline CDR1 MNHEY, CDR2 SMNVEV (reference sequence). CDR3 coding DNA: TGTGCCAGCAGTTTAAGGGGACTCCCGAATCAGCCCCAGCATTTT. Translated: CASSLRGLPNQPQHF.

The chain has TRBV7-7 and TRBJ2-5; TRBD2 matches 11 bases. Germline V gene lookup returns CDR1 SSHAT and CDR2 FNYEAQ (reference sequence). V gave up 5 bases and J gave up 4 bases; unmatched junction bases: 9. The CDR3 has 16 residues. The CDR3 sequence is CASSRGAGTSGETQYF. CDR3 nucleotide sequence: TGTGCCAGCAGCAGAGGGGCGGGGACTAGCGGAGAGACCCAGTACTTC.

The rearrangement links TRBV6-1 to TRBJ1-1, with 9 bases fitting TRBD1. V lost 2 bases, J lost 2 bases, and 3 bases stayed unmatched. CDR3 length: 15 amino acids. The germline V gene encodes CDR1 MNHNS and CDR2 SASEGT. The CDR3 here is CASSELQGANTEAFF. As DNA, the CDR3 is TGTGCCAGCAGTGAACTACAGGGGGCAAACACTGAAGCTTTCTTT.

The chain couples TRBV5-5 to TRBJ2-3; no definite D call. The CDR3 has 16 residues. Germline V gives CDR1 SGHKS, CDR2 YYEKEE (reference sequence). V was cut by 1 base and J by 3 bases, with 15 bases left in between. The CDR3 region is CASSLKSVVGTDTQYF. DNA of the CDR3: TGTGCCAGCAGCTTGAAGAGTGTCGTTGGTACAGATACGCAGTATTTT.

V usage is TRBV5-6 and J usage is TRBJ1-3; D is possibly TRBD1 (5 bases). The V and J ends lost 4 bases and 0 bases respectively, with 11 bases between them. The CDR3 consists of 15 residues. In germline, CDR1 is SGHDT, CDR2 YYEEEE. This CDR3 reads CASSAPTGSGNTIYF. The DNA for the CDR3 is TGTGCCAGCAGCGCCCCAACAGGCTCTGGAAACACCATATATTTT.

By its share, this clonotype is medium-sized. The J gene is TRBJ2-1, the V gene TRBV9; TRBD1 agrees at 7 bases. V gave up 0 bases and J gave up 7 bases; unmatched junction bases: 4. CDR3 size: 14 residues. Germline V gene sequence: CDR1 SGDLS, CDR2 YYNGEE. In nucleotides, the CDR3 is TGTGCCAGCAGCGTAGGGACAGGAAGGAATGAGCAGTTCTTC. Protein sequence: CASSVGTGRNEQFF.

The rearrangement joins TRBV28 to TRBJ1-5; 7 bases match TRBD1. The CDR3 covers 14 residues. V was clipped by 8 bases and J by 7 bases; unmatched bases: 11. Germline lookup yields CDR1 MDHEN and CDR2 SYDVKM. The CDR3 bases are TGTGCCAGCGATTTAGGGGGCGCTGGACAGCCCCAGCATTTT. Residues: CASDLGGAGQPQHF.

This clonotype appeared a few times. The rearrangement links TRBV6-5 to TRBJ1-6; 7 bases map to TRBD1. The germline CDR1 and CDR2 sequences are MNHEY and SVGAGI. This CDR3 contains 17 residues. With 0 bases clipped from V and 1 base from J, the junction kept 3 bases outside the gene matches. The CDR3: CASSYSGRGSYNSPLHF. CDR3 sequence (DNA): TGTGCCAGCAGTTACTCGGGCAGGGGGTCCTATAATTCACCCCTCCACTTT.

J is TRBJ1-5 and V is TRBV7-2; 7 nucleotides align to TRBD1. Germline trimming cut 5 bases from V and 2 bases from J; bases unmatched to any gene: 3. CDR3 length equals 14 residues. Germline loops: CDR1 SGHTA, CDR2 FQGNSA. The CDR3 here is CASSIDRGNQPQHF. CDR3 in DNA: TGTGCCAGCAGCATAGACAGGGGCAATCAGCCCCAGCATTTT.

The V gene is TRBV10-3, the J gene TRBJ2-5; TRBD2 matches at 8 bases. The CDR3 length is 12 residues. Trimming removed 6 bases from V and 5 bases from J; junction bases left unmatched: 2. In germline, CDR1 is ENHRY, CDR2 SYGVKD. The CDR3 region is CAIRASGETQYF. CDR3 DNA: TGTGCCATCAGGGCTAGCGGGGAGACCCAGTACTTC.

The CDR3 sequence is CASSLVVRGGGGYTF. The DNA of the CDR3 is TGTGCCAGCAGCTTAGTCGTTAGGGGCGGAGGCGGCTACACCTTC. This chain uses TRBV7-9 with TRBJ1-2; possible D gene TRBD1, 5 bases. Trimming removed 1 base at V and 8 bases at J, with 17 bases between. Germline-derived CDR1 and CDR2 are SEHNR and FQNEAQ (reference sequence). The CDR3 sequence is 15 residues long.